A single sample gave rise to the 27 T cell receptor beta chains below, sequenced in a study of T-cell memory formation after mild COVID-19 (TCRdb year 2021). Libraries were made using 5' RACE. Sequencing used an Illumina NovaSeq 6000. TCRdb passed the public sequencing reads through fastp at Q25 and MiXCR, retaining productive beta sequences. Rows are unified per CDR3 protein, each entry keeping the most common DNA and genes. For this sample the table gives roughly 600,000 distinct CDR3 sequences, of which more than 15% were detected only once. Together, the top ten hold more than 10% of the sample. The sequenced sample was PBMCs or a T cell subset sorted from them (not recorded which). All receptors derive from an adult woman who had mild COVID-19 (a few samples of this study predate the infection). The sample titles of this study are shuffled in the database, so cell type and time point are left out; the donor was told from shared clones.

The gene calls are TRBV6-5 and TRBJ2-6; D is possibly TRBD2 (5 bases). This CDR3 spans 16 amino acids. Between the trimmed V and J ends, which lost 0 bases and 1 base, there was a span of 7 bases. Germline loops: CDR1 MNHEY, CDR2 SVGAGI. In DNA, the CDR3 is TGTGCCAGCAGTTACTCAAGGACTTCTGGGGCCAACGTCCTGACTTTC. Encoded protein: CASSYSRTSGANVLTF.

This chain uses TRBV6-6 with TRBJ2-7; TRBD2 might be the D (6 bases). The CDR3 length is 14 residues. From germline, CDR1 is MNHNY and CDR2 SVGAGI (reference sequence). V lost 4 bases and J 6 bases, leaving 16 bases between the germline ends. This chain's CDR3 is CASSSEGEILEQYF. In nucleotides, the CDR3 is TGTGCCAGCAGTTCGGAGGGAGAGATCCTCGAGCAGTACTTC.

The CDR3, as DNA: TGTGCCAGCAGTCCCGTTGGCGGGAGCACAGATACGCAGTATTTT. Protein product: CASSPVGGSTDTQYF. The chain is built from TRBV6-5 and TRBJ2-3, with a tentative D call TRBD2 (5 bases). The V end lost 5 bases, the J end lost 0 bases, and 12 bases lay between the germline ends. Germline values: CDR1 MNHEY, CDR2 SVGAGI. This CDR3 contains 15 residues.

This sequence joins TRBV20-1 and TRBJ2-1, with a possible D match to TRBD2 (6 bases). Germline CDR1 reads DFQATT; CDR2 reads SNEGSKA (reference sequence). Trimming left V 1 base short and J 3 bases short, with 16 bases between. The CDR3 is made up of 16 amino acids. CDR3 sequence reads: CSARVAGRSLYNEQFF. The CDR3 region has the DNA TGCAGTGCTAGAGTGGCGGGACGGAGCCTCTACAATGAGCAGTTCTTC.

There are a few counts of this clonotype. The chain uses TRBV5-1 and TRBJ1-1; D not resolved. Trimming removed 4 bases from V and 4 bases from J, with 14 bases in between. The CDR3 has 14 amino acids. From germline, CDR1 is SGHRS and CDR2 YFSETQ. DNA of the CDR3: TGCGCCAGCAGCGGTCCCAATATGGGCACTGAAGCTTTCTTT. It translates to CASSGPNMGTEAFF.

In its sample, this clonotype was seen a few times. The chain is built from TRBV4-1 and TRBJ2-7; 9 nucleotides match TRBD2. Germline CDR1 MGHRA, CDR2 YSYEKL. With V trimmed by 0 bases and J by 6 bases, 6 bases remained unmatched. The CDR3 totals 15 residues. CDR3: CASSQDPSGVTEQYF. Here the CDR3 DNA reads TGCGCCAGCAGCCAAGACCCTAGCGGGGTTACCGAGCAGTACTTC.

This chain joins TRBV27 and TRBJ2-1; 13 bases match TRBD2. From germline, CDR1 is MNHEY and CDR2 SMNVEV (reference sequence). This CDR3 is built from 18 residues. V was clipped by 4 bases and J by 3 bases; unmatched bases: 9. CDR3 sequence reads: CASSWTSGSLLLYNEQFF. As DNA, the CDR3 is TGTGCCAGCAGTTGGACTAGCGGGAGCCTTCTTCTCTACAATGAGCAGTTCTTC.

In its sample, this clonotype was seen a few times. J is TRBJ2-2 and V is TRBV5-1; D may be TRBD1 (8 bases). In germline, CDR1 is SGHRS, CDR2 YFSETQ. The CDR3 runs 16 residues. V lost 3 bases and J 4 bases, leaving 16 bases between the germline ends. The CDR3 DNA reads TGCGCCAGCAGCTCGATGGACAGGGAGGGCACCGGGGAGCTGTTTTTT. Residues: CASSSMDREGTGELFF.

The gene calls are TRBV29-1 and TRBJ2-1; D gene ambiguous. V was cut by 2 bases and J by 0 bases, with 14 bases left in between. In germline, CDR1 is SQVTM, CDR2 ANQGSEA. There are 16 residues in the CDR3. CDR3 protein: CSVESVLLSSYNEQFF. Written as DNA, the CDR3 is TGCAGCGTTGAAAGCGTCTTATTAAGCTCCTACAATGAGCAGTTCTTC.

This chain connects TRBV7-2 to TRBJ2-1; the D gene is possibly TRBD2 (6 bases). There are 14 residues in the CDR3. CDR1 and CDR2 (germline): SGHTA, FQGNSA. CDR3 in amino acids: CATAWGERYNEQFF. Written as DNA, the CDR3 is TGTGCTACTGCATGGGGGGAAAGATACAATGAGCAGTTCTTC.

This clonotype was seen at least ten times. The chain joins TRBV5-1 to TRBJ2-7; perhaps TRBD1 as D (6 bases). The CDR3 extends over 13 amino acids. V was shortened by 4 bases and J by 3 bases, with 11 bases between the two germline ends. Germline V lookup: CDR1 SGHRS, CDR2 YFSETQ. In DNA, the CDR3 is TGCGCCAGCAGCCCCACAGGGAACTACGAGCAGTACTTC. Amino acids: CASSPTGNYEQYF. Combining the CDR3 with reference TRBV5-1 and TRBJ2-7 gives the whole variable domain KAGVTQTPRYLIKTRGQQVTLSCSPISGHRSVSWYQQTPGQGLQFLFEYFSETQRNKGNFPGRFSGRQFSNSRSEMNVSTLELGDSALYLCASSPTGNYEQYFGPGTRLTVT.

The chain employs TRBV10-3 and TRBJ2-3; 11 bases map to TRBD1. Germline-derived CDR1 and CDR2 are ENHRY and SYGVKD. Trimming took 5 bases from V and 4 from J; bases not matched to a gene: 5. CDR3 length: 15 amino acids. The CDR3 region is CAISSGQGGADTQYF. CDR3 DNA: TGTGCCATCAGTTCGGGACAGGGGGGCGCAGATACGCAGTATTTT.

The chain employs TRBV12-3 or TRBV12-4 and TRBJ2-7; D is perhaps TRBD1 or TRBD2 (5 bases each). The CDR3 has 13 residues. Trimming pared 8 bases from V and 7 bases from J, leaving 18 bases between. This CDR3 is CASGNGIREEQYF. The CDR3 DNA is TGTGCCAGCGGAAACGGGATCAGGGAAGAGCAGTACTTC.

This clonotype showed up just a few times. V usage is TRBV15 and J usage is TRBJ2-6; TRBD1 is a possible D gene (5 bases). This CDR3 is built from 16 residues. Germline CDR1 LNHNV, CDR2 YYDKDF (reference sequence). The V end was cut by 5 bases, the J end by 4 bases, with 15 bases between. The DNA of the CDR3 is TGTGCCACCAGCGGATCCAGGGCCCCGGGGGCCAACGTCCTGACTTTC. Protein sequence: CATSGSRAPGANVLTF.

This rearrangement joins TRBV24-1 to TRBJ2-1, with 8 bases fitting TRBD2. CDR1 KGHDR and CDR2 SFDVKD come from the germline V gene. CDR3 length: 21 residues. The trim removed 4 bases at V and 0 bases at J, leaving 19 bases unmatched. DNA of the CDR3: TGTGCCACCAGTGACCTGCTTGGAACTAGCGGAAAGTGGGGCTCCTACAATGAGCAGTTCTTC. As protein: CATSDLLGTSGKWGSYNEQFF.

The J gene is TRBJ2-5, the V gene TRBV7-8, with TRBD2 matching over 12 bases. Germline V lookup: CDR1 SGHVS, CDR2 FQNEAQ. The length of the CDR3 is 21 residues. Trimming removed 5 bases from V and 1 base from J; junction bases left unmatched: 20. This chain's CDR3 is CASSPQEGPSGGAVGQETQYF. The DNA for the CDR3 is TGTGCCAGCAGCCCACAAGAGGGTCCTAGCGGGGGGGCCGTCGGCCAAGAGACCCAGTACTTC.

The J gene is TRBJ2-5, the V gene TRBV7-6; D gene ambiguous. Trimming stripped 5 bases from V and 0 bases from J, with 7 bases between. Germline lookup yields CDR1 SGHVS and CDR2 FNYEAQ. The CDR3 runs to 13 residues. The DNA for the CDR3 is TGTGCCAGCAGCCCATGGCACCAAGAGACCCAGTACTTC. It yields the protein CASSPWHQETQYF.

This clonotype appeared a few times. The chain has TRBV3-1 and TRBJ1-5; TRBD1 aligns across 7 bases. The trim removed 6 bases at V and 4 bases at J, leaving 9 bases unmatched. The CDR3 is made up of 15 amino acids. Germline CDR1 reads LGHDT; CDR2 reads YNNKEL (reference sequence). CDR3 amino acids: CASSPTGARNQPQHF. In nucleotides, the CDR3 is TGTGCCAGCAGTCCTACAGGGGCGAGGAATCAGCCCCAGCATTTT.

The chain employs TRBV7-9 and TRBJ1-1, with D unresolved. The CDR3 consists of 14 residues. V was trimmed by 4 bases and J by 1 base, leaving 10 bases between them. In germline, CDR1 is SEHNR, CDR2 FQNEAQ (reference sequence). The CDR3 nucleotides are TGTGCCAGCAGCTCCCCAACACAGAACACTGAAGCTTTCTTT. Its protein product is CASSSPTQNTEAFF.

This clonotype has more than one count but fewer than ten. The chain joins TRBV7-9 to TRBJ2-7; 14 bases align to TRBD2. V lost 3 bases and J lost 2; bases outside the gene matches: 6. Germline CDR1 is SEHNR and CDR2 is FQNEAQ (reference sequence). There are 17 residues in the CDR3. DNA for the CDR3: TGTGCCAGCAGCTTGGGACTAGCGGGAGCGTTGGCCTACGAGCAGTACTTC. This codes for CASSLGLAGALAYEQYF.

Concerning this clonotype itself: One end of the junction is discordant with germline, which a read error may explain. The rearrangement uses TRBV6-2 or TRBV6-3 and TRBJ2-1; 9 positions match TRBD2. This CDR3 contains 16 residues. Germline loops: CDR1 MNHEY, CDR2 SVGEGT. CDR3 bases: TGTGCCAGCAGTTCTCCCCTAGCGGGATCCTGCAATGAGCAGTTCTTC. It encodes CASSSPLAGSCNEQFF.

J is TRBJ2-2 and V is TRBV15; D is undetermined. Germline V gives CDR1 LNHNV, CDR2 YYDKDF (reference sequence). V dropped 0 bases and J dropped 4 bases, with 9 bases sitting between them. The CDR3 is made up of 15 amino acids. The CDR3 here is CATSRDLSLTGELFF. The DNA for the CDR3 is TGTGCCACCAGCAGAGATCTGTCTCTCACCGGGGAGCTGTTTTTT.

The rearrangement joins TRBV10-3 to TRBJ1-4, with a possible D match to TRBD1 (6 bases). The germline V gene has CDR1 ENHRY and CDR2 SYGVKD. The CDR3 runs 15 residues. Trimming took off 4 bases at V and 7 bases at J, with 16 bases between the two ends. The CDR3 coding sequence is TGTGCCATCAGTGCTACACAGGGCGAGGGTGAAAAACTGTTTTTT. This gives the protein CAISATQGEGEKLFF.

This clonotype turned up a few times. The chain has TRBV7-3 and TRBJ2-3, with TRBD1 matching 8 bases. In germline, CDR1 is SGHTA, CDR2 FQGTGA. This CDR3 has 16 amino acids. V dropped 5 bases and J dropped 1; count of bases not matched to a gene: 8. For the CDR3, the DNA is TGTGCCAGCAGCCCAACAGGGGGGCAACGCACAGATACGCAGTATTTT. As protein: CASSPTGGQRTDTQYF.

V is TRBV5-4 and J is TRBJ2-5; 7 bases align to TRBD2. The CDR3 has 15 residues. The V segment lost 0 bases and the J segment 5 bases; nucleotides outside the gene matches: 7. Looked up from germline, CDR1 is SGHNT and CDR2 is YYREEE (reference sequence). CDR3 sequence (DNA): TGTGCCAGCAGCTTGGACAGCGGGATGGGGGAGACCCAGTACTTC. Translating it yields CASSLDSGMGETQYF.

This clonotype was observed a handful of times. The rearrangement links TRBV4-3 to TRBJ2-1; 9 bases agree with TRBD2. The CDR3 totals 16 residues. Germline V gene data show CDR1 as LGHNA and CDR2 as YSLEER. Trimming removed 1 base from V and 8 bases from J; junction bases left unmatched: 9. The chain's CDR3 is CASSQGLAGLTHEQFF. CDR3 nucleotides: TGCGCCAGCAGCCAAGGTCTAGCGGGACTGACGCATGAGCAGTTCTTC.

The chain recombines TRBV11-2 with TRBJ1-3; no reliable D call. The V gene lost 1 base and the J gene lost 0 bases, with 10 bases spanning the gap. The germline V gene has CDR1 SGHAT and CDR2 FQNNGV. CDR3 length equals 16 residues. DNA for the CDR3: TGTGCCAGCAGCTTAGTGCGGGGTCGCTCTGGAAACACCATATATTTT. Translation: CASSLVRGRSGNTIYF.